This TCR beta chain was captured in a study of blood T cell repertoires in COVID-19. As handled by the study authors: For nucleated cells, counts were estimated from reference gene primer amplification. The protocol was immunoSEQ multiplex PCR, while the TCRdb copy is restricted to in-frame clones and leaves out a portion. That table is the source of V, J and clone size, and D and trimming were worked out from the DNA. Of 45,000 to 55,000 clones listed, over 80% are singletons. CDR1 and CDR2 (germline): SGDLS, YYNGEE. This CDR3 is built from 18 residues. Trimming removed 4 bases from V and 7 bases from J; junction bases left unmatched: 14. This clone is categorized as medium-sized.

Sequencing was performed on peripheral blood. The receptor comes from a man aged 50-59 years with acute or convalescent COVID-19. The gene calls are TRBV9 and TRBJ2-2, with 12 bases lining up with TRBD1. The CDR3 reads CASSKLSGTGGPHGELFF. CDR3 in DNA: TGTGCCAGCAGCAAACTATCCGGGACAGGGGGCCCTCACGGGGAGCTGTTTTTT.